This T cell receptor beta chain is from a study of T cell changes during pregnancy in multiple sclerosis. The CDR3 length is 17 residues. Trimming stripped 3 bases from V and 5 bases from J, with 23 bases between. Germline assignment: CDR1 SGDLS and CDR2 YYNGEE. The table came from immunoSEQ multiplex PCR; TCRdb's copy has only in-frame clones and leaves some out. The table records 35,000 to 50,000 clones, about 88% of them present only once. Material: CD4+ T cells from peripheral blood mononuclear cells, obtained in the first trimester of pregnancy. The chain links TRBV9 to TRBJ2-5; TRBD2 might be the D (9 bases). The TCR comes from a female donor with multiple sclerosis, enrolled in a pregnancy study. CDR3 nucleotides: TGTGCCAGCAGCGACCCAGGGGGCGGGAGGGGTGGGGAGACCCAGTACTTC. Encoded protein: CASSDPGGGRGGETQYF. The whole variable domain, remainder taken from reference TRBV9 and TRBJ2-5, is DSGVTQTPKHLITATGQRVTLRCSPRSGDLSVYWYQQSLDQGLQFLIQYYNGEERAKGNILERFSAQQFPDLHSELNLSSLELGDSALYFCASSDPGGGRGGETQYFGPGTRLLVL.